This TCR beta chain was obtained from a study of blood T cell repertoires in COVID-19. Profiled with immunoSEQ multiplex PCR; TCRdb holds only in-frame clones, not every one. Of some 510,000 clones listed, over 75% were seen once; the top ten hold less than 2%. The age range of participants was about 18 to 89 years, with residence in fewer than 25 US areas. V was clipped by 6 bases and J by 1 base; unmatched bases: 3. The CDR3 extends over 14 amino acids. Germline V gives CDR1 MNHEY, CDR2 SVGAGI. V and J are TRBV6-5 and TRBJ2-3; the match to TRBD2 covers 8 bases. Sample: PBMCs or T cells enriched from blood (not recorded which). The source is a woman in her thirties or forties who had recovered from COVID-19. The CDR3 reads CASSRAGGTDTQYF. The CDR3, as DNA: TGTGCCAGCAGCCGAGCGGGAGGCACAGATACGCAGTATTTT.